The 25 T cell receptor beta chains given below trace back to one sample, sequenced in a study of technical replicates of blood from several donors. Sequencing used immunoSEQ multiplex PCR; TCRdb keeps in-frame clones, though not all of them. The sample contains approximately 70,000 clones, 95% to 98% of which appear only once. Sequenced material: T cells isolated from PBMCs. The receptors were sampled from a human donor in good health.

The chain combines TRBV11-2 with TRBJ1-5; the D is unclear. The length of the CDR3 is 17 residues. Germline CDR1 and CDR2: SGHAT and FQNNGV. V was trimmed by 1 base and J by 2 bases, leaving 15 bases between them. The CDR3 DNA reads as TGTGCCAGCAGCTTAGTCTTTGAGGGTGAGGGCAATCAGCCCCAGCATTTT. It codes for CASSLVFEGEGNQPQHF.

This chain connects TRBV5-1 to TRBJ2-3; a possible D gene is TRBD1 (6 bases). From germline, CDR1 is SGHRS and CDR2 YFSETQ. V lost 7 bases and J 5 bases, leaving 14 bases between the germline ends. The CDR3 has 13 amino acids. The CDR3 coding sequence is TGCGCCAGCCGAGTGGGGGCGATAGATACGCAGTATTTT. Protein product: CASRVGAIDTQYF.

The gene calls are TRBV6-6 and TRBJ1-1; TRBD1 matches 9 bases. With V trimmed by 4 bases and J by 4 bases, 10 bases remained unmatched. CDR3 length: 16 residues. Germline V CDR1 and CDR2: MNHNY, SVGAGI (reference sequence). The CDR3 is CASSLPQGALGTEAFF. The CDR3, as DNA: TGTGCCAGCAGTTTACCACAGGGGGCTTTAGGCACTGAAGCTTTCTTT.

The rearrangement links TRBV7-9 to TRBJ1-1, with D uncertain. From germline, CDR1 is SEHNR and CDR2 FQNEAQ (reference sequence). V lost 5 bases and J lost 4, with 11 bases in between. The CDR3 consists of 13 residues. The CDR3 is CASSPHTFTEAFF. CDR3 DNA sequence: TGTGCCAGCAGCCCACATACGTTCACTGAAGCTTTCTTT.

DNA for the CDR3: TGTGCCAGTTACAGAAAGACTGAAGCTTTCTTT. It specifies CASYRKTEAFF. The J gene is TRBJ1-1, the V gene TRBV19, with D unclear. Trimming cost V 8 bases and J 5 bases, with 9 bases left between them. This CDR3 region has 11 residues. Per germline, CDR1 LNHDA and CDR2 SQIVND (reference sequence). Looking up the rest from reference TRBV19 and TRBJ1-1 gives the full variable domain: DGGITQSPKYLFRKEGQNVTLSCEQNLNHDAMYWYRQDPGQGLRLIYYSQIVNDFQKGDIAEGYSVSREKKESFPLTVTSAQKNPTAFYLCASYRKTEAFFGQGTRLTVV.

This chain uses TRBV5-4 with TRBJ2-3; 8 nucleotides align to TRBD1. V shed 3 bases, J shed 2 bases, and the junction held 5 bases outside the gene matches. The germline V gene encodes CDR1 SGHNT and CDR2 YYREEE (reference sequence). The CDR3 has 15 amino acids. CDR3 residues: CASSSRDRITDTQYF. CDR3 in DNA: TGTGCCAGCAGCTCCCGGGACAGGATCACAGATACGCAGTATTTT. The variable domain in full, with the rest retrieved from reference TRBV5-4 and TRBJ2-3, is ETGVTQSPTHLIKTRGQQVTLRCSSQSGHNTVSWYQQALGQGPQFIFQYYREEENGRGNFPPRFSGLQFPNYSSELNVNALELDDSALYLCASSSRDRITDTQYFGPGTRLTVL.

This chain connects TRBV29-1 to TRBJ2-6, with 8 nucleotides matching TRBD1. The V segment lost 5 bases and the J segment 0 bases; nucleotides outside the gene matches: 12. CDR3 length: 18 amino acids. CDR1 is SQVTM and CDR2 is ANQGSEA in the germline V gene. This CDR3 reads CSVIQRGQGFSGANVLTF. CDR3 sequence (DNA): TGCAGCGTTATTCAGCGTGGACAGGGATTCTCTGGGGCCAACGTCCTGACTTTC.

This sequence joins TRBV27 and TRBJ2-3; TRBD2 matches 11 bases. This CDR3 contains 16 residues. Per the germline V gene, CDR1 is MNHEY and CDR2 is SMNVEV (reference sequence). J lost 2 bases, V lost 6 bases, and 7 bases had no gene match. The CDR3 sequence: CASSNGLAGFTDTQYF. The CDR3 coding sequence is TGTGCCAGCAGCAACGGACTAGCGGGCTTCACAGATACGCAGTATTTT.

This sequence joins TRBV5-1 and TRBJ2-1; D is perhaps TRBD2 (5 bases). Trimming took off 4 bases at V and 2 bases at J, with 16 bases between the two ends. Germline CDR1 reads SGHRS; CDR2 reads YFSETQ. This CDR3 contains 16 residues. DNA of the CDR3: TGCGCCAGCAGCGGGATAGCGCATTCCGCCTACAATGAGCAGTTCTTC. This translates into CASSGIAHSAYNEQFF. Complete variable domain (other parts from reference TRBV5-1 and TRBJ2-1): KAGVTQTPRYLIKTRGQQVTLSCSPISGHRSVSWYQQTPGQGLQFLFEYFSETQRNKGNFPGRFSGRQFSNSRSEMNVSTLELGDSALYLCASSGIAHSAYNEQFFGPGTRLTVL.

This clone was found once. The chain couples TRBV11-1 to TRBJ2-5, with 8 bases identical to TRBD2. Germline trimming cut 6 bases from V and 5 bases from J; bases unmatched to any gene: 11. Germline values: CDR1 SGHAT, CDR2 FQDESV (reference sequence). The CDR3 covers 15 residues. CDR3 sequence (DNA): TGTGCCAGCAGACCCAGCGGGAGCTTGGGTGAGACCCAGTACTTC. Its protein product is CASRPSGSLGETQYF.

The rearrangement uses TRBV4-2 and TRBJ1-1; tentatively, D is TRBD1 (5 bases). With 3 bases removed from V and 1 base from J, the gap between germline ends came to 9 bases. The length of the CDR3 is 14 residues. Germline V CDR1 and CDR2: LGHNA, YNFKEQ. The DNA of the CDR3 is TGTGCCAGCAGCCACCCCAGGGAGAACACTGAAGCTTTCTTT. The encoded protein is CASSHPRENTEAFF.

The chain recombines TRBV14 with TRBJ2-7, with 8 bases matching TRBD2. Germline V gene sequence: CDR1 SGHDN, CDR2 FVKESK. J was trimmed by 0 bases and V by 7 bases; bases with no gene match: 2. The CDR3 runs to 13 residues. The CDR3 DNA follows: TGTGCCAGCAAAGGGACTAGCTCCTACGAGCAGTACTTC. Translation gives CASKGTSSYEQYF.

This sequence joins TRBV27 and TRBJ2-1, with D tentatively TRBD1 (6 bases). The germline V gene encodes CDR1 MNHEY and CDR2 SMNVEV (reference sequence). This CDR3 has 15 amino acids. V was trimmed by 5 bases and J by 4 bases, leaving 15 bases between them. CDR3 bases: TGTGCCAGCAGTCTCCTGGGGGCTAGTTACAATGAGCAGTTCTTC. Amino acids: CASSLLGASYNEQFF.

The chain is built from TRBV11-2 and TRBJ2-7; possible D gene TRBD1, 6 bases. Germline V CDR1 and CDR2: SGHAT, FQNNGV. The CDR3 sequence is 15 residues long. The V end lost 5 bases, the J end lost 3 bases, and 17 bases lay between the germline ends. CDR3 in DNA: TGTGCCAGCAGCCAAAGGCCAGGACAGCTCTACGAGCAGTACTTC. Translating gives CASSQRPGQLYEQYF.

The chain combines TRBV4-2 with TRBJ2-5; D possibly corresponds to TRBD2 (6 bases). Trimming removed 0 bases from V and 1 base from J, with 9 bases in between. From germline, CDR1 is LGHNA and CDR2 YNFKEQ. The CDR3 loop spans 15 amino acids. In nucleotides, the CDR3 is TGTGCCAGCAGCCAAGATGTGGGGGGCCAAGAGACCCAGTACTTC. As protein: CASSQDVGGQETQYF.

The chain has TRBV7-3 and TRBJ2-2; 10 bases match TRBD2. Looked up from germline, CDR1 is SGHTA and CDR2 is FQGTGA. The CDR3 totals 15 residues. Trimming cost V 5 bases and J 4 bases; bases outside gene matches: 4. Here the CDR3 reads CASSSLAGVTGELFF. The CDR3, as DNA: TGTGCCAGCAGCAGCCTAGCGGGGGTCACCGGGGAGCTGTTTTTT.

A word on this clone: One end of the junction is discordant with germline, which a read error may explain. The rearrangement uses TRBV9 and TRBJ1-4, with TRBD1 as a possible D gene (5 bases). Germline-derived CDR1 and CDR2 are SGDLS and YYNGEE. The CDR3 has 15 amino acids. The CDR3: CASSYDQGGNEKLFF. In DNA, the CDR3 is TGTGCCAGCAGCTACGATCAGGGCGGTAATGAAAAGCTGTTTTTT.

This clone was observed a single time. V and J are TRBV9 and TRBJ2-6; 14 nucleotides agree with TRBD2. CDR3 size: 18 residues. CDR1 is SGDLS, CDR2 YYNGEE, per germline. J lost 2 bases, V lost 2 bases, and 3 bases had no gene match. For the CDR3, the DNA is TGTGCCAGCAGCGTCCCGGGACTAGCGGGAGCTGGGGCCAACGTCCTGACTTTC. Its translation is CASSVPGLAGAGANVLTF.

J is TRBJ2-7 and V is TRBV30, with TRBD1 as a possible D gene (5 bases). Trimming removed 4 bases from V and 2 bases from J, with 6 bases in between. The CDR3 totals 11 residues. The germline gives CDR1 GTSNPN, CDR2 SVGIG (reference sequence). CDR3 amino acids: CAWTGTYEQYF. The DNA for the CDR3 is TGTGCCTGGACAGGGACCTACGAGCAGTACTTC.

The rearrangement uses TRBV2 and TRBJ2-1; TRBD2 might be the D (5 bases). V shed 7 bases and J shed 8 bases, with 9 bases lying between them. Germline V gene data show CDR1 as SNHLY and CDR2 as FYNNEI. The CDR3 spans 11 residues. The chain's CDR3 is CASKERDEQFF. The CDR3 coding sequence is TGTGCCAGCAAGGAGAGGGATGAGCAGTTCTTC.

As for this clone: The sample contains more than one DNA sequence encoding this CDR3. The chain is built from TRBV4-1 and TRBJ1-1; no clear D gene. The V end was cut by 0 bases, the J end by 1 base, with 9 bases between. The CDR3 is 15 residues long. Germline V gene lookup returns CDR1 MGHRA and CDR2 YSYEKL. This CDR3 reads CASSQEGGQNTEAFF. The CDR3, as DNA: TGCGCCAGCAGCCAAGAGGGCGGGCAGAACACTGAAGCTTTCTTT.

The chain carries TRBV27 and TRBJ2-4, with D hard to call. The CDR3 extends over 15 amino acids. V was cut by 2 bases and J by 2 bases, with 10 bases left in between. The germline V gene has CDR1 MNHEY and CDR2 SMNVEV (reference sequence). CDR3 loop: CASSLIPSSKNIQYF. CDR3 coding DNA: TGTGCCAGCAGTTTAATTCCCTCTTCCAAAAACATTCAGTACTTC.

V is TRBV10-2 and J is TRBJ2-3, with 9 nucleotides matching TRBD1. The V gene's germline CDR1 is WSHSY and CDR2 SAAADI. The ends lost 6 bases at V and 3 bases at J; junction bases unmatched: 7. CDR3 size: 15 residues. The CDR3 reads CASRLLQGATDTQYF. CDR3 DNA: TGCGCCAGCAGGTTGTTACAGGGGGCGACAGATACGCAGTATTTT.

V and J are TRBV4-1 and TRBJ1-1; D is unclear. This CDR3 spans 14 amino acids. The V end was cut by 0 bases, the J end by 2 bases, with 7 bases between. Germline V gene lookup returns CDR1 MGHRA and CDR2 YSYEKL. The CDR3 DNA is TGCGCCAGCAGCCAAGAACCACTTAACACTGAAGCTTTCTTT. Translation: CASSQEPLNTEAFF.

CDR3 in DNA: TGCGCCAGCAGCTTGGCCGGGGCTAGCGGATTCTACAATGAGCAGTTCTTC. This encodes CASSLAGASGFYNEQFF. This chain uses TRBV5-1 with TRBJ2-1; TRBD2 aligns across 7 bases. The CDR3 has 17 amino acids. The junction had 9 bases not matched to a gene; V was cut back by 0 bases and J by 3 bases. From germline, CDR1 is SGHRS and CDR2 YFSETQ.